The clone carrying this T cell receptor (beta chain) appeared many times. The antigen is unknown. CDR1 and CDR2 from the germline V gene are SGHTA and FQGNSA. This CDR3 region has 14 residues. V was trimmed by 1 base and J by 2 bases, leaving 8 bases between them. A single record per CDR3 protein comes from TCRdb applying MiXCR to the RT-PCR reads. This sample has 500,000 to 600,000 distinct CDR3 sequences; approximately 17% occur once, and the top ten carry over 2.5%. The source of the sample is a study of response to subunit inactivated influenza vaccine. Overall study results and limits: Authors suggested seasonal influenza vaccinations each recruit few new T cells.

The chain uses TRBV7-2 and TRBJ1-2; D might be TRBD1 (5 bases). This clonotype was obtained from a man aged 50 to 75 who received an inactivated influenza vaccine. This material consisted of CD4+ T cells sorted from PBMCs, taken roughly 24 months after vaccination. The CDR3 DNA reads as TGTGCCAGCAGCTTAGTCGGACAAAACTATGGCTACACCTTC. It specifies CASSLVGQNYGYTF. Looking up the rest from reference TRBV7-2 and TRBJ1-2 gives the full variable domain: GAGVSQSPSNKVTEKGKDVELRCDPISGHTALYWYRQSLGQGLEFLIYFQGNSAPDKSGLPSDRFSAERTGGSVSTLTIQRTQQEDSAVYLCASSLVGQNYGYTFGSGTRLTVV.